These T cell receptor beta chains were read from a single sample in a study of blood T cell repertoires in COVID-19. The data were produced by immunoSEQ multiplex PCR, yet TCRdb's version contains in-frame clones alone and is incomplete. This table has around 120,000 clones, over 70% appearing once. Sequencing input: peripheral blood. The source of these receptors is a man between 65 and 80 years old with acute or convalescent COVID-19. CDR3s include the opening cysteine and the closing phenylalanine or tryptophan. The D gene is left open where the match is weak. Clone sizes are given selectively: once, few, many, or a class where the clone is expanded.

TRBV7-9,-,TRBJ1-2,-,CASSLNPPQDQGYTF,TGTGCCAGCAGCTTAAATCCCCCCCAGGATCAAGGCTACACCTTC
TRBV7-3,TRBD2,TRBJ2-1,-,CASSRTSGGSYNEQFF,TGTGCCAGCAGCCGTACAAGCGGGGGCTCCTACAATGAGCAGTTCTTC
TRBV4-3,TRBD1,TRBJ1-2,-,CASSQVSSRQGRDGYTF,TGCGCCAGCAGCCAAGTTTCTAGTCGACAGGGGAGGGATGGCTACACCTTC
TRBV18,TRBD1,TRBJ1-5,-,CASSPPSGGGATSNQPQHF,TGTGCCAGCTCACCACCTTCGGGAGGGGGCGCGACTAGCAATCAGCCCCAGCATTTT
TRBV7-9,TRBD1,TRBJ1-4,few,CASSPEGARNEKLFF,TGTGCCAGCAGCCCGGAGGGGGCTAGGAATGAAAAACTGTTTTTT
TRBV28,-,TRBJ2-3,-,CASSLGSTDTQYF,TGTGCCAGCAGTTTAGGGAGTACAGATACGCAGTATTTT
TRBV6-2/TRBV6-3,-,TRBJ1-3,-,CASSYSADSGNTIYF,TGTGCCAGCAGTTACTCAGCCGACAGTGGAAACACCATATATTTT
TRBV30,-,TRBJ1-4,-,CAWTTSAGFEKLFF,TGTGCCTGGACCACTTCAGCCGGGTTTGAAAAACTGTTTTTT
TRBV4-2,TRBD1,TRBJ1-1,-,CASRQGAGNTEAFF,TGTGCCAGCAGACAGGGGGCTGGAAATACTGAAGCTTTCTTT
TRBV3-1/TRBV3-2,-,TRBJ2-1,-,CASSQGRRWSSYNEQFF,TGTGCCAGCAGCCAAGGTAGACGGTGGAGCTCCTACAATGAGCAGTTCTTC
TRBV7-9,TRBD1,TRBJ2-3,-,CASSSPGQSTDTQYF,TGTGCCAGCAGTTCTCCGGGACAGAGCACAGATACGCAGTATTTT
TRBV9,TRBD2,TRBJ2-1,-,CASSVGPGTSGGSSYNEQFF,TGTGCCAGCAGCGTAGGCCCTGGGACTAGCGGGGGGAGCTCCTACAATGAGCAGTTCTTC
TRBV20-1,-,TRBJ1-2,-,CSASSGQTRLWGYTF,TGCAGTGCTAGTTCTGGACAGACCAGACTATGGGGCTACACCTTC
TRBV6-2/TRBV6-3,-,TRBJ2-7,-,CASSTTTYEQYF,TGTGCCAGCAGTACAACTACCTACGAGCAGTACTTC